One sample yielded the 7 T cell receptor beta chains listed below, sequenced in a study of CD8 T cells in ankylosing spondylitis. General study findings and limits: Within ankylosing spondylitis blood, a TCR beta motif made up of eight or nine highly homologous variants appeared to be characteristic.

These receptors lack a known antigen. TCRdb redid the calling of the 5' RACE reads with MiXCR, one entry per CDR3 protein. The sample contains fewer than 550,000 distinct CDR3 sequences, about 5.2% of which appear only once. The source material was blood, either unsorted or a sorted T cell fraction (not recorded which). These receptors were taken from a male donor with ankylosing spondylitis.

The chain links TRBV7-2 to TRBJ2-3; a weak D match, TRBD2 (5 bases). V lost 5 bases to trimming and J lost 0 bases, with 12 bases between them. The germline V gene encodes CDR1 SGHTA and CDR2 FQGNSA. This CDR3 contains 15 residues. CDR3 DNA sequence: TGTGCCAGCAGCCCGGGAAAGACTAGCACAGATACGCAGTATTTT. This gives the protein CASSPGKTSTDTQYF.

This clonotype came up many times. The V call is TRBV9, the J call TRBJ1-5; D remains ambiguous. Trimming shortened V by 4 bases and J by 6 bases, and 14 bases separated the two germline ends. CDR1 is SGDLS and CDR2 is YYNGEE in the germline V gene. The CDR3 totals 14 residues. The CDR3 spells CASSPTPVGQPQHF. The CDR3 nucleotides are TGTGCCAGCAGCCCAACGCCGGTCGGTCAGCCCCAGCATTTT.

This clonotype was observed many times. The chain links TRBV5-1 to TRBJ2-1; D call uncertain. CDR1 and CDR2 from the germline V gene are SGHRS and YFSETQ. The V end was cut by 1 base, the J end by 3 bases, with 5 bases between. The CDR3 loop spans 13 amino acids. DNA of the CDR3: TGCGCCAGCAGCTTGACCATCTACAATGAGCAGTTCTTC. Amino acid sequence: CASSLTIYNEQFF.

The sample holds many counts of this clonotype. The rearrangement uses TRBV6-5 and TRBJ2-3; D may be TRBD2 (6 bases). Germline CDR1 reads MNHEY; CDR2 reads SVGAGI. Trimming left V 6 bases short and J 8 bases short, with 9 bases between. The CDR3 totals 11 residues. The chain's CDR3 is CASRSGSTQYF. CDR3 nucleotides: TGTGCCAGCAGATCCGGGAGTACGCAGTATTTT.

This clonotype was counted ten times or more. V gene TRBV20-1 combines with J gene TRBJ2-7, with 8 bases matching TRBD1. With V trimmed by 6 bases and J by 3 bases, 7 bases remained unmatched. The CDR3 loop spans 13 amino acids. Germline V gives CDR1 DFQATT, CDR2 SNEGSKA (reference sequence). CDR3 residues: CSARTGSNYEQYF. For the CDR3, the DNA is TGCAGTGCCCGGACAGGGTCCAACTACGAGCAGTACTTC.

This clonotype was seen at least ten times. CDR3 in DNA: TGCGCCAGCAGCTCCACTAGCGGGGGGGCCTCGCAGTTCTTC. Translated, it gives CASSSTSGGASQFF. This sequence joins TRBV5-1 and TRBJ2-1, with 13 bases identical to TRBD2. Germline trimming cut 3 bases from V and 12 bases from J; bases unmatched to any gene: 6. The CDR3 consists of 14 residues. From germline, CDR1 is SGHRS and CDR2 YFSETQ.

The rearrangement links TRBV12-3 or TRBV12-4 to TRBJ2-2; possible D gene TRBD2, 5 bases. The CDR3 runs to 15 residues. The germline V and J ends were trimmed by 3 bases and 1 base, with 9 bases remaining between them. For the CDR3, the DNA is TGTGCCAGCAGTTTTGACTATATGAACACCGGGGAGCTGTTTTTT. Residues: CASSFDYMNTGELFF.